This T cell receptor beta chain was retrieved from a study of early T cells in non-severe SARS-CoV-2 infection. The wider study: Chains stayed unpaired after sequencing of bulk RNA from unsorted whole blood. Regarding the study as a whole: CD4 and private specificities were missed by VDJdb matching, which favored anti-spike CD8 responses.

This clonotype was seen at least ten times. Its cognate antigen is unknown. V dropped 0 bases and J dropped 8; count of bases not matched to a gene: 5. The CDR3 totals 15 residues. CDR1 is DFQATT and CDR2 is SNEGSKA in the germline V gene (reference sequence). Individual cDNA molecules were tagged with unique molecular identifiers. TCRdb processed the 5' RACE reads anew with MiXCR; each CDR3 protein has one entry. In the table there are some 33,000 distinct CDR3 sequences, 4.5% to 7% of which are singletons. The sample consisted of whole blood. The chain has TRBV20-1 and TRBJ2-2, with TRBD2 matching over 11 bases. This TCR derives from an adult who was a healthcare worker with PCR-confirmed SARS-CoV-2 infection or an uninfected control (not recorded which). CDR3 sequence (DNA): TGCAGTGCTAGAGACCGACTAGCGGGAATGGGGGAGCTGTTTTTT. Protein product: CSARDRLAGMGELFF.